This T cell receptor (beta chain) was identified during a study of blood T cells in healthy people across ages. The study, taken as a whole, reports: Per-million-T-cell TCR beta diversity fell roughly linearly with age.

The CDR3 covers 14 residues. With 0 bases removed from V and 1 base from J, the gap between germline ends came to 9 bases. Germline assignment: CDR1 DFQATT and CDR2 SNEGSKA (reference sequence). Primers used in a second PCR of about 7 to 12 cycles were a sample-barcoded 5' primer and a J-beta primer mix. A template-switch adaptor that had 12 random nucleotides put a tag on each cDNA molecule. TCRdb used MiXCR to reprocess the 5' RACE reads, holding one entry per CDR3 protein. The sample lists approximately 960,000 distinct CDR3 sequences, around 29% occurring once. As to this clonotype: Its target is not known.

This sample also appeared in a second study, on T cells of mothers and their children. That investigation notes: Donation came from three healthy Caucasian mothers together with their six children. No T cell clones of persistent microchimeric origin were detected.

This clonotype was obtained from a woman in her 40s in good health. Sequencing input: blood. This sequence joins TRBV20-1 and TRBJ2-5, with no clear D. CDR3 loop: CSARDIAGQETQYF. CDR3 coding DNA: TGCAGTGCTAGAGATATCGCCGGCCAAGAGACCCAGTACTTC.